This T cell receptor (beta chain) was captured by sequencing in a study of identical twins. This clonotype was seen a few times. Its antigen is unknown. TCRdb processed the 5' RACE reads anew with MiXCR; each CDR3 protein has one entry. The profile covers roughly 480,000 distinct CDR3 sequences, with 20% to 25% appearing a single time and 2.9% taken by the ten largest. There were only healthy Caucasians among the donors. Study-wide points: In cord blood, abundant beta clonotypes had fewer insertions; memory showed no trend.

This sample also appeared in a second study, on T cells expressing NK-cell markers. Per that study: Seven of the eight sequenced donors were HCMV-seropositive; one was seronegative.

The receptor's source is a woman younger than 30 in good health. Sequencing was done on a sample of CD4+ T cells sorted from blood.

The CDR3 here is CAIRSGTSYEQYF. CDR3 nucleotides: TGTGCCATCAGAAGCGGGACCTCCTACGAGCAGTACTTC. The V call is TRBV10-3, the J call TRBJ2-7; 7 bases are a match to TRBD2. V lost 6 bases and J lost 0; bases outside the gene matches: 2. The germline gives CDR1 ENHRY, CDR2 SYGVKD. This CDR3 contains 13 residues.